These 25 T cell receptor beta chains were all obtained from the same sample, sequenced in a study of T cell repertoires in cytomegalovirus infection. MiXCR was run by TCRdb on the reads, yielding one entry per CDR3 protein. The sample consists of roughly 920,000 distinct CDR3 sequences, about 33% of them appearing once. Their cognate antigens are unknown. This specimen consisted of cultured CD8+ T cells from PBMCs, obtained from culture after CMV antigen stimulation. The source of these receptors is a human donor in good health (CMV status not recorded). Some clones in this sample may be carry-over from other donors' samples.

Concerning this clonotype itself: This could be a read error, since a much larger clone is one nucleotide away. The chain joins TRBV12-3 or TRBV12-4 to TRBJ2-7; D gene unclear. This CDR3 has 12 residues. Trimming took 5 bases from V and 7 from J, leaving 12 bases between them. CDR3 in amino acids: CASSPGPAEQYF. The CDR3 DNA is TGTGCCAGCAGTCCGGGCCCCGCGGAGCAGTACTTC.

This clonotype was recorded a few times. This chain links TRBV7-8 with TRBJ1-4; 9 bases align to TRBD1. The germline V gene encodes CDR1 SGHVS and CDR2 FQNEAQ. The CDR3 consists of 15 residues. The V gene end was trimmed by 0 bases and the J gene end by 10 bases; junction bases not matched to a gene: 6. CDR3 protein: CASSLAGTGLGKLFF. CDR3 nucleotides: TGTGCCAGCAGCTTAGCCGGGACAGGGCTTGGAAAACTGTTTTTT.

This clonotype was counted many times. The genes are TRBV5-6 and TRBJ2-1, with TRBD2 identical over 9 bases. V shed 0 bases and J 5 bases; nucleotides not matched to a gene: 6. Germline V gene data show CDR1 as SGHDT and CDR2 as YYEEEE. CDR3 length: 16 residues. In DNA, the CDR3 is TGTGCCAGCAGCTTGGTGGCTAGCGGGGATAACAATGAGCAGTTCTTC. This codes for CASSLVASGDNNEQFF.

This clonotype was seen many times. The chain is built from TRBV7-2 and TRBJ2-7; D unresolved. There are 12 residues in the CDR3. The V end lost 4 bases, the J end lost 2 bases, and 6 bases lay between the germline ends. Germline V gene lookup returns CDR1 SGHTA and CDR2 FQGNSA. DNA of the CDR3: TGTGCCAGCAGCTCGGCTACCTACGAGCAGTACTTC. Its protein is CASSSATYEQYF. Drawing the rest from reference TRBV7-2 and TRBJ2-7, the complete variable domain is GAGVSQSPSNKVTEKGKDVELRCDPISGHTALYWYRQSLGQGLEFLIYFQGNSAPDKSGLPSDRFSAERTGGSVSTLTIQRTQQEDSAVYLCASSSATYEQYFGPGTRLTVT.

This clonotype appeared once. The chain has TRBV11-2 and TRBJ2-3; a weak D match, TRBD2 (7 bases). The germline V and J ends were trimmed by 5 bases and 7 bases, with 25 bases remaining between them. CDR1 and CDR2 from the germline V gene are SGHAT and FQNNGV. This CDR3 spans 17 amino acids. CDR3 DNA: TGTGCCAGCAGCCCAGGACCTAGGGGGGGGCCAGGAAATACGCAGTATTTT. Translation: CASSPGPRGGPGNTQYF.

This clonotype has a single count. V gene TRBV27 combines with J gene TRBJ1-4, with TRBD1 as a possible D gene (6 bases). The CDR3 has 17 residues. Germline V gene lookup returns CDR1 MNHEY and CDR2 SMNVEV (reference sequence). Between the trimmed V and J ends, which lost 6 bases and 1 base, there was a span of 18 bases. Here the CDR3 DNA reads TGTGCCAGCAGGACCCCGGGACACTCCTTAACTAATGAAAAACTGTTTTTT. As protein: CASRTPGHSLTNEKLFF.

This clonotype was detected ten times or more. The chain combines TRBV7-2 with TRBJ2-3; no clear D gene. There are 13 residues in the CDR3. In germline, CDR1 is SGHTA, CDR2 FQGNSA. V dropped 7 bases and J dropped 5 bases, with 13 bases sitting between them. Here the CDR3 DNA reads TGTGCCAGCACCTTCCCCCCTGGAGATACGCAGTATTTT. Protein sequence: CASTFPPGDTQYF.

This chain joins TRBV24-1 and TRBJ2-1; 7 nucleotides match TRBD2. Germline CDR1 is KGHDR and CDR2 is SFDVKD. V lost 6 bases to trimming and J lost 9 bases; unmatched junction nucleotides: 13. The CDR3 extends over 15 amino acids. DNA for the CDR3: TGTGCCACCAGTCGTGGGGACTACCCTGGTTTTGAGCAGTTCTTC. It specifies CATSRGDYPGFEQFF.

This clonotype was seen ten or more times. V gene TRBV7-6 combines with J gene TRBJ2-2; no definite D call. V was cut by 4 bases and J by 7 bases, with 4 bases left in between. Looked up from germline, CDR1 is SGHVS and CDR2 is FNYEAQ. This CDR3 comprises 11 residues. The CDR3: CASSSSGELFF. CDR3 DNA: TGTGCCAGCAGCTCTAGCGGGGAGCTGTTTTTT.

Written as DNA, the CDR3 is TGTGCCAGCAGCATAAGGTCGGCTAGCGGGGGTTATGAGCAGTTCTTC. Translation gives CASSIRSASGGYEQFF. The V gene is TRBV7-9, the J gene TRBJ2-1, with 10 bases fitting TRBD2. V shed 5 bases and J 8 bases; nucleotides not matched to a gene: 12. Per germline, CDR1 SEHNR and CDR2 FQNEAQ (reference sequence). The CDR3 consists of 16 residues.

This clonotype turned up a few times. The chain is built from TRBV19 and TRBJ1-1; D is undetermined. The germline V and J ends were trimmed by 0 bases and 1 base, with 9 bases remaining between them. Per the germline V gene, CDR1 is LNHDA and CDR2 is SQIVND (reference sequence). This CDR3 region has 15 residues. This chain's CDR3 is CASSIDVLSNTEAFF. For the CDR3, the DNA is TGTGCCAGTAGTATAGATGTTTTGTCGAACACTGAAGCTTTCTTT.

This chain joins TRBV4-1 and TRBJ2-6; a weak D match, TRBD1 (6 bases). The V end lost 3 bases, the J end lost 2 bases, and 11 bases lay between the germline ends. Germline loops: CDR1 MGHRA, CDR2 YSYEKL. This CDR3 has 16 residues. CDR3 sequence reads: CASSHYEGAGANVLTF. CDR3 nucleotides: TGCGCCAGCAGCCATTACGAGGGGGCTGGGGCCAACGTCCTGACTTTC.

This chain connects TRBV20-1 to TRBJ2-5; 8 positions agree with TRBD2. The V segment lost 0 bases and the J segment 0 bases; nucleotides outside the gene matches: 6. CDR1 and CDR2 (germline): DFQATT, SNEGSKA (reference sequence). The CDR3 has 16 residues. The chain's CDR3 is CSARDLAGMYQETQYF. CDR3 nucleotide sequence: TGCAGTGCTAGAGATCTAGCGGGCATGTACCAAGAGACCCAGTACTTC.

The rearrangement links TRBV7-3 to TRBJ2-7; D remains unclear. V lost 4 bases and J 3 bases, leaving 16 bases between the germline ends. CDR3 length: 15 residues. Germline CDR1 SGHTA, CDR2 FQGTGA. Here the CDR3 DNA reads TGTGCCAGCAGCTCGACGGCTGGGGTGCGCTACGAGCAGTACGTC. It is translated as CASSSTAGVRYEQYV.

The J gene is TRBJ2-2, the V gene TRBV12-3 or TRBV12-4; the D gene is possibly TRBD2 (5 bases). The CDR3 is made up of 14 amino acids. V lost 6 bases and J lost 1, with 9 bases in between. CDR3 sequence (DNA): TGTGCCAGCAGCCCCAGCGGGAACACCGGGGAGCTGTTTTTT. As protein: CASSPSGNTGELFF.

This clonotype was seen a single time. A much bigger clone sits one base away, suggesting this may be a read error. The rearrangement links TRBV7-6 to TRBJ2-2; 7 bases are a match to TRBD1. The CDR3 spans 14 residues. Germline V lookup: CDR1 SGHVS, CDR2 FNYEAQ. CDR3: CVSSPGQSTGELFF. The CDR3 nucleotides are TGTGTCAGCAGCCCGGGACAGAGCACCGGGGAGCTGTTTTTT.

CDR3 DNA sequence: TGTGCCGCGTCTCAGGGGAGCGAGCAGTACTTC. This gives the protein CAASQGSEQYF. The chain links TRBV7-6 to TRBJ2-7; D possibly corresponds to TRBD1 (6 bases). There are 11 residues in the CDR3. The germline V gene encodes CDR1 SGHVS and CDR2 FNYEAQ. The V end lost 11 bases, the J end lost 6 bases, and 14 bases lay between the germline ends.

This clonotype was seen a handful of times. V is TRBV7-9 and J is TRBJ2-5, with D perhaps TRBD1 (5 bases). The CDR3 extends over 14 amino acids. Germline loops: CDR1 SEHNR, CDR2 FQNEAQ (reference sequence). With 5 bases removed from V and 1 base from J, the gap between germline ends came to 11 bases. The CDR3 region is CASSHQGAQETQYF. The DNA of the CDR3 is TGTGCCAGCAGCCATCAAGGGGCCCAAGAGACCCAGTACTTC.

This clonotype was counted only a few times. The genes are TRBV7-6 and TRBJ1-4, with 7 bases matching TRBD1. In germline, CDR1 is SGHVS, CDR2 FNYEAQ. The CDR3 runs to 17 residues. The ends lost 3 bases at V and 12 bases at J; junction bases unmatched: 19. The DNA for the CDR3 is TGTGCCAGCAGCTTTCCGGGACAGCGCTTAAGATACGAAGAACTGTTTTTT. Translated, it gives CASSFPGQRLRYEELFF.

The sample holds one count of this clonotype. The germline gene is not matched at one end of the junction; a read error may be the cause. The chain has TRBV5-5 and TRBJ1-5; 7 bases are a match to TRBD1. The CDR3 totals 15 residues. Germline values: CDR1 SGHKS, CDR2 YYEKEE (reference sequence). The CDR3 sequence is CASSLDRGSNQSQHF. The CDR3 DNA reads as TGTGCCAGCAGCTTGGACAGGGGTAGCAATCAGTCCCAGCATTTT.

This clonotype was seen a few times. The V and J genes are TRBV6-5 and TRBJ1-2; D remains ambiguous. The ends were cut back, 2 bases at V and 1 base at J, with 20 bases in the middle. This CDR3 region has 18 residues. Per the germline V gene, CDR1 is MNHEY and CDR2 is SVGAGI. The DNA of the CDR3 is TGTGCCAGCAGTTACAGACACCCCGGGTCAGATTTTAACTATGGCTACACCTTC. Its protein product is CASSYRHPGSDFNYGYTF.

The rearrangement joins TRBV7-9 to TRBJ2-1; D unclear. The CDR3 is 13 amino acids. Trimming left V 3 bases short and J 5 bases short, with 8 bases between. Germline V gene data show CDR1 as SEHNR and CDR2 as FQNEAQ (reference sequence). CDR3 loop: CASSFGSNNEQFF. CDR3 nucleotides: TGTGCCAGCAGCTTCGGCAGCAACAATGAGCAGTTCTTC.

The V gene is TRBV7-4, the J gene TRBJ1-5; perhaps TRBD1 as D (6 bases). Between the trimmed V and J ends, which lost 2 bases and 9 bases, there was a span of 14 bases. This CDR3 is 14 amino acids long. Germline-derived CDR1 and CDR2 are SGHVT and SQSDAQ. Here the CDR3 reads CASSLSGTPRPQHF. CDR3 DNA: TGTGCCAGCAGCTTATCCGGGACACCGAGGCCCCAGCATTTT.

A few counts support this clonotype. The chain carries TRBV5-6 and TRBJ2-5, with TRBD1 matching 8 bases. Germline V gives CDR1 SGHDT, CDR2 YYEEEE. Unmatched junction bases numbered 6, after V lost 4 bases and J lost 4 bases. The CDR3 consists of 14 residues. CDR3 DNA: TGTGCCAGCAGCCATCCCACAGGGGGAGAGACCCAGTACTTC. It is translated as CASSHPTGGETQYF.

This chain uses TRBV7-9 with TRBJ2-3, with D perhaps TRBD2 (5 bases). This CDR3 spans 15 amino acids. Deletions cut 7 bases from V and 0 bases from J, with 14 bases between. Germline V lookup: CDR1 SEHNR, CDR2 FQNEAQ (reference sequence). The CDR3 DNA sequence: TGTGCCAGCACCGACCGGGAACGGAGCACAGATACGCAGTATTTT. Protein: CASTDRERSTDTQYF. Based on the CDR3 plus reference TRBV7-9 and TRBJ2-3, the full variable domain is DTGVSQNPRHKITKRGQNVTFRCDPISEHNRLYWYRQTLGQGPEFLTYFQNEAQLEKSRLLSDRFSAERPKGSFSTLEIQRTEQGDSAMYLCASTDRERSTDTQYFGPGTRLTVL.